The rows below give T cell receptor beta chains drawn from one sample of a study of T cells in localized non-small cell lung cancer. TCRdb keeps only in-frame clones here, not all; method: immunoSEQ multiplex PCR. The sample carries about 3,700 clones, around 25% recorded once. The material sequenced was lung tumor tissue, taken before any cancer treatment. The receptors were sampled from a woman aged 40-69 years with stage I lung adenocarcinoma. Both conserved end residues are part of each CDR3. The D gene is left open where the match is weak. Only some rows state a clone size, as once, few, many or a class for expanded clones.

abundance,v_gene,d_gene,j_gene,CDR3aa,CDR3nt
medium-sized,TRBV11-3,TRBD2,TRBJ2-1,CASSFSGSVSYEQFF,TGTGCCAGCAGTTTTAGCGGGAGCGTTTCTTATGAGCAGTTCTTC
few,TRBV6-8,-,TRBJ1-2,CASSLSRQPSANYGYTF,TGTGCCAGCAGTTTATCGAGACAGCCCTCAGCTAACTATGGCTACACCTTC
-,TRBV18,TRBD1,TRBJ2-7,CASSPGTGFSYEQYF,TGTGCCAGCTCGCCCGGGACAGGCTTCTCCTACGAGCAGTACTTC
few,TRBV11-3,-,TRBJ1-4,CASTPMGGGVNEKLFF,TGTGCCAGCACCCCCATGGGCGGGGGGGTTAATGAAAAACTGTTTTTT
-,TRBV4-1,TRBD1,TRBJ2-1,CASSLWTGRSSYNEQFF,TGCGCCAGCAGCCTGTGGACAGGCCGAAGCTCCTACAATGAGCAGTTCTTC
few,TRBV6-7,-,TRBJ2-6,CASSENMGANVLTF,TGTGCCAGCAGTGAGAATATGGGGGCCAACGTCCTGACTTTC
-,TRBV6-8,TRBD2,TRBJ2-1,CASSYELAAYNEQFF,TGTGCCAGCAGTTACGAACTAGCGGCCTACAATGAGCAGTTCTTC
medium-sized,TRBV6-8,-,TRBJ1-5,CASSYAGGNQPQHF,TGTGCCAGCAGTTATGCTGGTGGCAATCAGCCCCAGCATTTT
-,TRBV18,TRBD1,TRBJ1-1,CASSPPSAGQKNTEAFF,TGTGCCAGCTCACCACCGTCCGCGGGACAGAAAAACACTGAAGCTTTCTTT
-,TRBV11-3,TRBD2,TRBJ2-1,CASSPRLAGLYNEQFF,TGTGCCAGCAGCCCTCGACTAGCGGGACTATACAATGAGCAGTTCTTC
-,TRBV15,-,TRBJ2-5,CATADPSPATGSQETQYF,TGTGCCACCGCTGACCCCTCCCCAGCAACAGGATCCCAAGAGACCCAGTACTTC
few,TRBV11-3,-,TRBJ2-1,CASRGAHGHNEQFF,TGTGCCAGCAGAGGGGCCCACGGCCACAATGAGCAGTTCTTC
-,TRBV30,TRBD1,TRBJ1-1,CAWRAQGRDTEAFF,TGTGCCTGGAGAGCACAGGGGAGGGACACTGAAGCTTTCTTT
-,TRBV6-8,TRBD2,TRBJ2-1,CATQYVLLAGGYNEQFF,TGTGCCACGCAGTACGTCCTCTTAGCGGGAGGTTACAATGAGCAGTTCTTC
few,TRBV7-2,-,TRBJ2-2,CASSPGGRSNTGELFF,TGTGCCAGCAGCCCCGGGGGGCGGTCGAACACCGGGGAGCTGTTTTTT
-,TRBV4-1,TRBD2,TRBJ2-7,CASSQKSASGGAYEQYF,TGCGCCAGCAGCCAAAAATCCGCTAGCGGGGGGGCGTACGAGCAGTACTTC
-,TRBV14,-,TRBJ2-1,CASSQVIGALSYNEQFF,TGTGCCAGCAGCCAAGTAATCGGGGCGCTCTCCTACAATGAGCAGTTCTTC
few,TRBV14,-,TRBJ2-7,CASSQVSGNGAYEQYF,TGTGCCAGCAGCCAAGTGTCGGGGAATGGGGCCTACGAGCAGTACTTC
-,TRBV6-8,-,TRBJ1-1,CASTRTGNTEAFF,TGTGCCAGCACTAGAACAGGGAACACTGAAGCTTTCTTT
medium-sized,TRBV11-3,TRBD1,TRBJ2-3,CASSPFRTGALTDTQYF,TGTGCCAGCAGCCCTTTCCGGACAGGGGCTTTAACAGATACGCAGTATTTT
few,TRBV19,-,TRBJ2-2,CASRQGRVTGELFF,TGTGCCAGTAGGCAGGGACGTGTCACCGGGGAGCTGTTTTTT
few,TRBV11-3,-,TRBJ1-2,CASSLAEGTNGYTF,TGTGCCAGCAGCTTGGCCGAAGGGACAAATGGCTACACCTTC
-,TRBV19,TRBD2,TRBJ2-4,CASSSGGYRNIQYF,TGTGCCAGTTCTAGCGGGGGGTACAGAAACATTCAGTACTTC
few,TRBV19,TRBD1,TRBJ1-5,CASSIGQGGNQPQHF,TGTGCCAGTAGTATAGGACAGGGTGGCAATCAGCCCCAGCATTTT
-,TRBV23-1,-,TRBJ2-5,CASSQEGRETQYF,TGCGCCAGCAGCCAAGAGGGACGAGAGACCCAGTACTTC
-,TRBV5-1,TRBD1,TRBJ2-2,CASSLGGTGTGELFF,TGCGCCAGCAGCTTGGGCGGGACAGGGACCGGGGAGCTGTTTTTT
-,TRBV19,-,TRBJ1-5,CASSRAQDSNQPQHF,TGTGCCAGTAGTAGGGCTCAGGATAGCAATCAGCCCCAGCATTTT
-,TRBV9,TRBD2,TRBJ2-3,CASSRTSAKSTDTQYF,TGTGCCAGCAGTCGTACTAGCGCAAAAAGCACAGATACGCAGTATTTT
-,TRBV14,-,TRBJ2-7,CASSSTGLYSYEQYF,TGTGCCAGCAGCTCGACGGGACTCTACTCCTACGAGCAGTACTTC
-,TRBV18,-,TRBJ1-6,CASSPIEVQGNSPLHF,TGTGCCAGCTCACCCATTGAGGTACAGGGAAATTCACCCCTCCACTTT
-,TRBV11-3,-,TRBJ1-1,CASSLRAGNTEAFF,TGTGCCAGCAGCTTGAGGGCCGGGAACACTGAAGCTTTCTTT
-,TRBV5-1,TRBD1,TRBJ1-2,CASSPSGTGYGYTF,TGCGCCAGCAGCCCCTCCGGGACAGGCTATGGCTACACCTTC
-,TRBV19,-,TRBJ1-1,CASSVQRNTEAFF,TGTGCCAGTAGTGTACAGAGAAACACTGAAGCTTTCTTT
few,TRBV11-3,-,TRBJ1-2,CASSLDLGRTYGYTF,TGTGCCAGCAGCTTAGACTTGGGCAGGACCTATGGCTACACCTTC
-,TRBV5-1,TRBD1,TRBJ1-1,CASSLRTGEGAEAFF,TGCGCCAGCAGCTTGCGAACAGGGGAAGGTGCTGAAGCTTTCTTT
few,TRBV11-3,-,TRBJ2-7,CASSPFFSRHYEQYF,TGTGCCAGCAGCCCGTTTTTTAGCAGACACTACGAGCAGTACTTC
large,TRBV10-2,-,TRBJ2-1,CASSLGSDEQFF,TGCGCCAGCAGTCTCGGTAGCGATGAGCAGTTCTTC
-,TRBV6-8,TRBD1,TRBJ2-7,CASSQDRQGYEQYF,TGTGCCAGCAGTCAGGACAGACAGGGCTACGAGCAGTACTTC
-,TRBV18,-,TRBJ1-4,CASSPLREEKLFF,TGTGCCAGCTCACCCCTCAGGGAGGAAAAACTGTTTTTT
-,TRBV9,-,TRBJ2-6,CASSVRGLGTLAILSGANVLTF,TGTGCCAGCAGCGTGCGGGGGTTGGGGACACTCGCGATCCTATCTGGGGCCAACGTCCTGACTTTC
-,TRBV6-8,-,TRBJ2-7,CASSSGPWGEQYF,TGTGCCAGCAGTTCTGGGCCATGGGGTGAGCAGTACTTC
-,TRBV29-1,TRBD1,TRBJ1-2,CSVEGGGQSYTF,TGCAGCGTTGAAGGCGGGGGACAGAGCTACACCTTC
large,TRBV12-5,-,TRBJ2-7,CASGSSSYEQYF,TGTGCTAGTGGCTCGAGCTCCTACGAGCAGTACTTC
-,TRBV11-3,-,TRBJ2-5,CASSEDGFQETQYF,TGTGCCAGCAGCGAGGACGGATTCCAAGAGACCCAGTACTTC
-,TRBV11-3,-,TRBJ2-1,CASSLEVGPYNEQFF,TGTGCCAGCAGCTTAGAGGTCGGGCCCTACAATGAGCAGTTCTTC
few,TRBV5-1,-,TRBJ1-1,CASSAGTVNTEAFF,TGCGCCAGCAGCGCGGGGACGGTGAACACTGAAGCTTTCTTT
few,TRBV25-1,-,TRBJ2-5,CASSEVQETQYF,TGTGCCAGCAGTGAAGTGCAAGAGACCCAGTACTTC
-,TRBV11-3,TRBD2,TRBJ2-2,CASSSTRGRYHTGELFF,TGTGCCAGCAGCAGTACCCGCGGGAGGTATCACACCGGGGAGCTGTTTTTT
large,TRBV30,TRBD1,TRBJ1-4,CAWTVTGLSEKLFF,TGTGCCTGGACCGTGACAGGGTTGAGTGAAAAACTGTTTTTT
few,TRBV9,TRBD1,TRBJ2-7,CATRTGVPYEQYF,TGTGCCACCAGGACAGGGGTCCCCTACGAGCAGTACTTC